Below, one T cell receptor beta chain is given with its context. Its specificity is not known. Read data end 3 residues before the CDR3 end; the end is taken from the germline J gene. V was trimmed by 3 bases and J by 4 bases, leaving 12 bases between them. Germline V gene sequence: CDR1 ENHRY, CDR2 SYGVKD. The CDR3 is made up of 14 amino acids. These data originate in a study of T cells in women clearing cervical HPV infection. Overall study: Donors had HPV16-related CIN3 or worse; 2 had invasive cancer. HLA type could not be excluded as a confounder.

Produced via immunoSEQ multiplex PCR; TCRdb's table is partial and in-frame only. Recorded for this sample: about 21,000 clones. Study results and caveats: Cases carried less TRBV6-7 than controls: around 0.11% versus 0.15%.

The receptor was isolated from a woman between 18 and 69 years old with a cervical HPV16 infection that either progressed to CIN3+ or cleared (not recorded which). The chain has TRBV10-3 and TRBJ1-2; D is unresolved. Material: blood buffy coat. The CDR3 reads CAISDNSGPYGYTF. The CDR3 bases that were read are TGTGCCATCAGTGACAATTCAGGCCCCTATGGC.